A selection of T cell receptor beta chains follows, all from one sample in a study of T cell responses to AZD1222 COVID-19 vaccine. Clones were read by immunoSEQ multiplex PCR, and TCRdb kept only the in-frame ones, dropping some. The sample carries 85,000 or so clones, 86% recorded once. The starting material was peripheral blood, obtained 28 days after the second AZD1222 dose. The source is an adult who received the AZD1222 COVID-19 vaccine. Both conserved end residues are part of each CDR3. A D gene is named only where the DNA matches it firmly. Only some rows state a clone size, as once, few, many or a class for expanded clones.

TRBJ2-5	TRBV9	-	-	CASSVGRQETQYF	TGTGCCAGCAGCGTGGGACGGCAAGAGACCCAGTACTTC
TRBJ1-3	TRBV15	-	TRBD1	CATSRRQGASDTIYF	TGTGCCACCAGCAGACGACAGGGGGCTTCGGACACCATATATTTT
TRBJ2-2	TRBV6-5	-	-	CASKRTGANTGELFF	TGTGCCAGCAAACGCACGGGGGCGAACACCGGGGAGCTGTTTTTT
TRBJ2-1	TRBV7-2	-	TRBD1	CASNFAGTGSYNEQFF	TGTGCCAGCAATTTTGCCGGGACAGGATCCTACAATGAGCAGTTCTTC
TRBJ2-7	TRBV11-2	-	TRBD1	CASSLGTGGRYEQYF	TGTGCCAGCAGCTTAGGAACAGGGGGCAGGTACGAGCAGTACTTC
TRBJ2-7	TRBV5-4	-	TRBD1	CASSLDPGTGSYEQYF	TGTGCCAGCAGTCTAGACCCCGGGACAGGGTCCTACGAGCAGTACTTC
TRBJ1-2	TRBV5-1	-	-	CASSLTSTDYGYTF	TGCGCCAGCAGCTTGACCTCCACGGACTATGGCTACACCTTC
TRBJ2-7	TRBV18	once	-	CASSPVEWEQYF	TGTGCCAGCTCACCAGTCGAGTGGGAGCAGTACTTC
TRBJ1-5	TRBV19	-	-	CASSAVGGMSNQPQHF	TGTGCCAGTAGTGCAGTAGGGGGGATGAGCAATCAGCCCCAGCATTTT
TRBJ1-2	TRBV11-2	-	-	CASSPEGDGYTF	TGTGCCAGCAGCCCGGAAGGTGATGGCTACACCTTC
TRBJ1-1	TRBV3-1/TRBV3-2	-	-	CASSQGGDGARWTEAFF	TGTGCCAGCAGCCAAGGCGGAGACGGGGCGCGTTGGACTGAAGCTTTCTTT
TRBJ2-7	TRBV24-1	-	TRBD1	CATSDPSGGSYEQYF	TGTGCCACCAGTGACCCTTCAGGGGGCTCCTACGAGCAATACTTC
TRBJ2-7	TRBV29-1	once	TRBD2	CSVERLAGVEGEQYF	TGCAGCGTTGAGAGGCTAGCGGGAGTGGAGGGCGAGCAGTACTTC
TRBJ2-3	TRBV3-1/TRBV3-2	-	TRBD1	CASSLGTVGDTQYF	TGTGCCAGCAGCCTCGGGACAGTCGGAGATACGCAGTATTTT
TRBJ2-3	TRBV5-4	-	TRBD1	CASSPRQGTSTDTQYF	TGTGCCAGCAGCCCACGACAGGGGACTAGCACAGATACGCAGTATTTT
TRBJ2-5	TRBV25-1	-	TRBD1	CASSPWTGGKETQYF	TGTGCCAGCAGTCCCTGGACAGGGGGAAAAGAGACCCAGTACTTC
TRBJ2-5	TRBV6-5	-	TRBD1	CASSRGQGAIETQYF	TGTGCCAGCAGCCGCGGACAGGGGGCGATTGAGACCCAGTACTTC
TRBJ1-5	TRBV11-2	-	-	CASSLFGGQPQHF	TGTGCCAGCAGCTTATTCGGGGGTCAGCCCCAGCATTTT
TRBJ1-4	TRBV7-2	-	-	CASSFYQPTNEKLFF	TGTGCCAGCAGCTTCTATCAACCAACTAATGAAAAACTGTTTTTT
TRBJ2-7	TRBV5-1	-	TRBD2	CASSLGGTSPYEQYF	TGCGCCAGCAGCTTGGGTGGGACTAGCCCCTACGAGCAGTACTTC
TRBJ1-1	TRBV14	-	-	CASSRWTAFF	TGTGCCAGCAGCCGTTGGACGGCTTTCTTT
TRBJ2-2	TRBV7-9	-	TRBD1	CASTSDRGVTGELFF	TGTGCCAGCACCTCGGACAGGGGGGTGACCGGGGAGCTGTTTTTT
TRBJ2-7	TRBV5-6	-	-	CASSSGGTVTYEQYF	TGTGCCAGCAGCTCCGGCGGGACAGTAACCTACGAGCAGTACTTC
TRBJ2-3	TRBV7-3	once	-	CASRGGSTDTQYF	TGTGCCAGCAGAGGAGGGAGCACAGATACGCAGTATTTT
TRBJ1-6	TRBV28	once	TRBD1	CASSPWGQGANSPLHF	TGTGCCAGCAGTCCCTGGGGACAGGGGGCTAATTCACCCCTCCACTTT
TRBJ2-5	TRBV9	-	TRBD2	CASSVGLAGGGQETQYF	TGTGCCAGCAGCGTGGGACTAGCGGGGGGTGGGCAAGAGACCCAGTACTTC
TRBJ2-3	TRBV28	-	TRBD1	CASSLSDRGDNGYTQYF	TGTGCCAGCAGTTTATCGGACAGGGGCGACAATGGGTATACGCAGTATTTT